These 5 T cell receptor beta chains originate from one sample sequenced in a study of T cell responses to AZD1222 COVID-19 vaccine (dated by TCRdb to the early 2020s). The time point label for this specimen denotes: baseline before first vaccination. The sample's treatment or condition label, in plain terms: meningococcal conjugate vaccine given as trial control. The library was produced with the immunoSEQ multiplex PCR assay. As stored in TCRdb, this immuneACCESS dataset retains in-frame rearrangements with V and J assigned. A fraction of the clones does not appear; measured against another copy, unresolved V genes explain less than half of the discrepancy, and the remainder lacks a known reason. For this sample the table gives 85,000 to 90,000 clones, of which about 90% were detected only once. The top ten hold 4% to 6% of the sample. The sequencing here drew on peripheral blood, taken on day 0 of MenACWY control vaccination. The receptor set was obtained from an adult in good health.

CDR3 in amino acids: CASSYTSGQDNQPQHF. CDR3 in DNA: TGTGCCAGCAGTTACACGTCGGGACAGGACAATCAGCCCCAGCATTTT. The chain recombines TRBV6-5 with TRBJ1-5, with 8 bases identical to TRBD1. V gave up 2 bases and J gave up 3 bases; unmatched junction bases: 6. Germline lookup yields CDR1 MNHEY and CDR2 SVGAGI. The CDR3 runs 16 residues.

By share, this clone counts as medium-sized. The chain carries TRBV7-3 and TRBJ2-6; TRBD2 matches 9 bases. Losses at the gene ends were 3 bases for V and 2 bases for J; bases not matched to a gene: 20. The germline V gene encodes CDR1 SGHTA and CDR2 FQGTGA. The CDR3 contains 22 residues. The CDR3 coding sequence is TGTGCCAGCAGCTTCTTCCCCCCCGTACTAGCGGGTCCCTCCCCTGGGGCCAACGTCCTGACTTTC. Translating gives CASSFFPPVLAGPSPGANVLTF. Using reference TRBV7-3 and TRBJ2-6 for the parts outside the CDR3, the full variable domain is GAGVSQTPSNKVTEKGKYVELRCDPISGHTALYWYRQSLGQGPEFLIYFQGTGAADDSGLPNDRFFAVRPEGSVSTLKIQRTERGDSAVYLCASSFFPPVLAGPSPGANVLTFGAGSRLTVL.

This chain's CDR3 is CASSTAQGTYEQYF. The CDR3 DNA reads TGTGCCAGCAGCACCGCACAGGGGACCTACGAGCAGTACTTC. The V and J genes are TRBV28 and TRBJ2-7, with 7 bases that match TRBD1. Germline-derived CDR1 and CDR2 are MDHEN and SYDVKM. Trimming cost V 6 bases and J 2 bases; bases outside gene matches: 7. CDR3 length equals 14 residues.

CDR3 region: CASSRVTGTYGYTF. The CDR3 DNA sequence: TGTGCCAGCAGCCGGGTGACAGGTACCTATGGCTACACCTTC. This chain joins TRBV3-1 (or the pseudogene TRBV3-2) and TRBJ1-2; TRBD1 might be the D (6 bases). The V gene lost 4 bases and the J gene lost 4 bases, with 13 bases spanning the gap. This CDR3 comprises 14 residues. Germline loops: CDR1 LGHDT, CDR2 YNNKEL (reference sequence).

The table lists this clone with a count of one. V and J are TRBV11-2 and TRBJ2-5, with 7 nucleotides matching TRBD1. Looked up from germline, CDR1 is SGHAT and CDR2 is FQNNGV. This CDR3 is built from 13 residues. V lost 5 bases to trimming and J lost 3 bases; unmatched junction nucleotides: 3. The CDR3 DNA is TGTGCCAGCAGCCGAGGACAGGAAGAGACCCAGTACTTC. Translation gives CASSRGQEETQYF. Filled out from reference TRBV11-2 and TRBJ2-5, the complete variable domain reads EAGVAQSPRYKIIEKRQSVAFWCNPISGHATLYWYQQILGQGPKLLIQFQNNGVVDDSQLPKDRFSAERLKGVDSTLKIQPAKLEDSAVYLCASSRGQEETQYFGPGTRLLVL.